This T cell receptor (beta chain) was captured in a study of response to subunit inactivated influenza vaccine. Overall study findings and caveats: Authors proposed each seasonal influenza vaccination draws in few new T cells.

Via MiXCR, TCRdb re-called the RT-PCR reads, giving one row per CDR3 protein. In the table there are 250,000 to 350,000 distinct CDR3 sequences, about 20% of which are singletons. Germline lookup yields CDR1 LGHDT and CDR2 YNNKEL (reference sequence). This CDR3 contains 14 residues. The V segment lost 5 bases and the J segment 6 bases; nucleotides outside the gene matches: 7. A few counts support this clonotype. Its cognate antigen is unknown. V is TRBV3-1 and J is TRBJ1-5; 7 nucleotides align to TRBD1. The sequences come from PBMCs from blood, collected 21 months after vaccination. The receptor's source is a man between 50 and 69 years old who received an inactivated influenza vaccine. DNA of the CDR3: TGTGCCAGCAGCGTACGACAGGGCGGTCAGCCCCAGCATTTT. As protein: CASSVRQGGQPQHF.